One and the same sample provided the 5 T cell receptor beta chains below, sequenced in a study of early stage breast cancer tumors. TCRdb's copy holds only in-frame clones and misses some; the assay was immunoSEQ multiplex PCR. This sample has about 30,000 clones, with 72% found just once. The sequencing input was blood. The receptor set was obtained from a person in their fifties with breast cancer.

This clone was seen once. This chain links TRBV2 with TRBJ2-4, with a weak D call TRBD1 (5 bases). Per germline, CDR1 SNHLY and CDR2 FYNNEI. The CDR3 spans 13 residues. Trimming shortened V by 9 bases and J by 6 bases, and 15 bases separated the two germline ends. The CDR3 loop is CARQAPYGNIQYF. The CDR3 DNA reads as TGTGCCAGACAGGCCCCGTATGGAAACATTCAGTACTTC.

The J gene is TRBJ2-1, the V gene TRBV4-1; either TRBD1 or TRBD2 may fit D (5 bases each). The V end lost 0 bases, the J end lost 10 bases, and 16 bases lay between the germline ends. From germline, CDR1 is MGHRA and CDR2 YSYEKL. CDR3 length: 15 amino acids. The CDR3 DNA reads as TGCGCCAGCAGCCAAGATCCGGGCAAGAGGGGAGAGCAGTTCTTC. This sequence encodes CASSQDPGKRGEQFF.

This CDR3 is CATSRDLVPNTGELFF. The CDR3 nucleotides are TGTGCCACCAGCAGAGATCTTGTACCAAACACCGGGGAGCTGTTTTTT. V is TRBV15 and J is TRBJ2-2; the D is unclear. The CDR3 has 16 residues. The germline CDR1 and CDR2 sequences are LNHNV and YYDKDF (reference sequence). The V end lost 0 bases, the J end lost 2 bases, and 10 bases lay between the germline ends. The full variable domain, with the rest looked up from reference TRBV15 and TRBJ2-2, is DAMVIQNPRYQVTQFGKPVTLSCSQTLNHNVMYWYQQKSSQAPKLLFHYYDKDFNNEADTPDNFQSRRPNTSFCFLDIRSPGLGDTAMYLCATSRDLVPNTGELFFGEGSRLTVL.

The rearrangement joins TRBV5-4 to TRBJ1-5; TRBD1 might be the D (5 bases). The CDR3 sequence is 13 residues long. Germline loops: CDR1 SGHNT, CDR2 YYREEE (reference sequence). Trimming cost V 2 bases and J 6 bases, with 9 bases left between them. The CDR3 region is CASSFGGSQPQHF. The CDR3, as DNA: TGTGCCAGCAGCTTCGGGGGGAGTCAGCCCCAGCATTTT.

This clone was observed at least ten times. The rearrangement uses TRBV5-1 and TRBJ2-1, with TRBD2 identical over 9 bases. The CDR3 is made up of 17 amino acids. Looked up from germline, CDR1 is SGHRS and CDR2 is YFSETQ. The V segment lost 2 bases and the J segment 4 bases; nucleotides outside the gene matches: 10. CDR3 protein: CASSFIPSGRKYNEQFF. The CDR3 DNA reads as TGCGCCAGCAGCTTCATACCCAGCGGGAGGAAGTACAATGAGCAGTTCTTC.